A single sample gave rise to the 23 T cell receptor beta chains below, sequenced in a study of metastatic and nonmetastatic thyroid tumors. TCRdb re-called clones via MiXCR from the PCR reads. The table records roughly 40,000 clones, about 19% of them present only once. No patient had received any treatment before thyroid surgery. Sequencing was performed on tumor tissue. The receptors originated from a female donor with papillary thyroid cancer or a benign thyroid nodule (not recorded which). Some clones in this sample may be carry-over from other donors' samples.

This clone has ten or more counts. The chain links TRBV12-3 or TRBV12-4 to TRBJ1-4, with TRBD1 as a possible D gene (6 bases). V lost 5 bases and J 1 base, leaving 11 bases between the germline ends. The CDR3 contains 15 residues. The CDR3 DNA follows: TGTGCCAGCAGTCTAACAGGGAGAACTAATGAAAAACTGTTTTTT. This encodes CASSLTGRTNEKLFF.

This clone was detected ten times or more. The rearrangement joins TRBV10-3 to TRBJ1-2; D is ambiguous. Germline lookup yields CDR1 ENHRY and CDR2 SYGVKD. V dropped 3 bases and J dropped 6 bases, with 11 bases sitting between them. CDR3 length: 13 amino acids. The CDR3 coding sequence is TGTGCCATCAGTGAATCCGATGCTGATGGCTACACCTTC. Its translation: CAISESDADGYTF.

This clone was seen repeatedly, ten times or more. This chain uses TRBV20-1 with TRBJ1-1, with D uncertain. Between the trimmed V and J ends, which lost 4 bases and 7 bases, there was a span of 7 bases. This CDR3 region has 10 residues. CDR1 is DFQATT and CDR2 is SNEGSKA in the germline V gene (reference sequence). The CDR3, as DNA: TGCAGTGCTACACAGAATGAAGCTTTCTTT. Amino acid sequence: CSATQNEAFF.

In this sample, this clone turned up a few times. A single base separates this from a much larger clone, so it may be a read error. The chain has TRBV5-1 and TRBJ1-1; unclear D gene. V lost 0 bases, J lost 7 bases, and 16 bases lay in between. CDR3 length equals 15 residues. Germline V lookup: CDR1 SGHRS, CDR2 YFSETQ. CDR3 nucleotide sequence: TGCGCCAGCAGCTTGGAGAACAGCCGCCCTGGTGAAGCTTTCTTT. Encoded protein: CASSLENSRPGEAFF.

For this clone: A read error may explain this, as a much larger clone is one base away. This chain joins TRBV29-1 and TRBJ1-1; D is unresolved. The CDR3 is 11 residues long. Germline V CDR1 and CDR2: SQVTM, ANQGSEA. In nucleotides, the CDR3 is TGCAGGGTTCGACTGGGGACTGAAGCTTTCTTT. It translates to CRVRLGTEAFF.

This clone has just a few counts. One end of the junction does not line up with germline, which may come from a read error. The V and J genes are TRBV24-1 and TRBJ2-1, with TRBD1 matching 10 bases. Germline lookup yields CDR1 KGHDR and CDR2 SFDVKD. The CDR3 totals 16 residues. The CDR3 DNA reads TGTGCCACCAGTGATGATACGGGGACAGGGGACAATGAGCAGCTCTTC. As protein: CATSDDTGTGDNEQLF.

About this clone itself: With a much larger clone just one base away, this may be a read error. The chain recombines TRBV4-2 with TRBJ2-5; tentatively, D is TRBD1 (5 bases). Germline V gene sequence: CDR1 LGHNA, CDR2 YNFKEQ. The CDR3 is made up of 15 amino acids. For the CDR3, the DNA is TGTGCCAGCAGCCAATTTCAGGGAAACCAAGATACCCAGTACTTC. Its translation: CASSQFQGNQDTQYF.

This clone was seen ten or more times. The V call is TRBV6-6, the J call TRBJ1-2, with 10 positions matching TRBD1. The CDR3 sequence is 15 residues long. The germline V gene has CDR1 MNHNY and CDR2 SVGAGI (reference sequence). After removal of 2 bases from V and 3 bases from J, the junction contained 3 bases not matched to a gene. DNA of the CDR3: TGTGCCAGCAGTTACCGCGACAGGGGGCACTATGGCTACACCTTC. This translates into CASSYRDRGHYGYTF.

This clone came up many times. The chain couples TRBV6-5 to TRBJ1-1; the D gene is possibly TRBD1 (5 bases). Per germline, CDR1 MNHEY and CDR2 SVGAGI. The V end was cut by 0 bases, the J end by 4 bases, with 9 bases between. The CDR3 loop spans 14 amino acids. CDR3 nucleotide sequence: TGTGCCAGCAGTTACTCGCGTAGGGGCACTGAAGCTTTCTTT. Translation gives CASSYSRRGTEAFF.

This clone was seen repeatedly, ten times or more. The chain carries TRBV12-5 and TRBJ2-1; D unresolved. This CDR3 region has 14 residues. V was trimmed by 4 bases and J by 2 bases, leaving 9 bases between them. The germline gives CDR1 LGHNT, CDR2 FRNRAP. CDR3 loop: CASGWQATYNEQFF. CDR3 DNA: TGTGCTAGTGGTTGGCAGGCCACCTACAATGAGCAGTTCTTC.

This clone was seen a handful of times. This may come from a read error, since a much larger clone is one base off. This chain links TRBV12-5 with TRBJ2-1, with 8 bases lining up with TRBD2. The CDR3 sequence is 14 residues long. V gave up 9 bases and J gave up 4 bases; unmatched junction bases: 8. Germline V gene lookup returns CDR1 LGHNT and CDR2 FRNRAP. The CDR3 coding sequence is TGTGCTAGCTCCTTAGCGGGAATTTACAATGAGCAGTTCTTC. Its translation: CASSLAGIYNEQFF.

This clone showed up many times. This sequence joins TRBV6-2 or TRBV6-3 and TRBJ1-1; no reliable D call. V lost 6 bases to trimming and J lost 4 bases, with 24 bases between them. Germline V gene sequence: CDR1 MNHEY, CDR2 SVGEGT. The CDR3 is 17 residues long. The CDR3 DNA reads TGTGCCAGCAGGAACGTTGCGGATTCCAAAGCGGGCACTGAAGCTTTCTTT. Protein sequence: CASRNVADSKAGTEAFF.

This clone was recorded once. A read error may be the cause here, since a much bigger clone is one base away. In the same sample, other DNA sequences code for this CDR3. The gene calls are TRBV4-2 and TRBJ2-6; 8 bases agree with TRBD2. CDR1 LGHNA and CDR2 YNFKEQ come from the germline V gene. V gave up 3 bases and J gave up 0 bases; unmatched junction bases: 4. This CDR3 has 17 amino acids. The CDR3 is CASSQVSGSSGANVLTF. CDR3 bases: TGTGCCAGCAGCCAGGTCAGCGGGAGCTCTGGGGCCAACGTCCTGACTTTC.

CDR3 in amino acids: CASIRAGRGEQFF. DNA for the CDR3: TGTGCCAGCATCCGCGCGGGGCGGGGTGAGCAGTTCTTC. This chain connects TRBV28 to TRBJ2-1; D possibly corresponds to TRBD2 (6 bases). Germline V lookup: CDR1 MDHEN, CDR2 SYDVKM. Trimming shortened V by 7 bases and J by 9 bases, and 16 bases separated the two germline ends. The CDR3 extends over 13 amino acids.

This clone has ten or more counts. V and J are TRBV5-4 and TRBJ2-1, with 7 bases identical to TRBD2. Trimming took 4 bases from V and 10 from J; bases not matched to a gene: 14. Per germline, CDR1 SGHNT and CDR2 YYREEE (reference sequence). The CDR3 is made up of 15 amino acids. This CDR3 is CASSLDASGGYEQFF. The CDR3 DNA follows: TGTGCCAGCAGCCTGGACGCTTCGGGGGGTTACGAGCAGTTCTTC. The full variable domain, with the rest looked up from reference TRBV5-4 and TRBJ2-1, is ETGVTQSPTHLIKTRGQQVTLRCSSQSGHNTVSWYQQALGQGPQFIFQYYREEENGRGNFPPRFSGLQFPNYSSELNVNALELDDSALYLCASSLDASGGYEQFFGPGTRLTVL.

Of note for this clone: One end of the junction does not line up with germline, which may come from a read error. This rearrangement joins TRBV6-6 to TRBJ1-6; D is uncertain. This CDR3 is 14 amino acids long. From germline, CDR1 is MNHNY and CDR2 SVGAGI (reference sequence). For the CDR3, the DNA is TGTGCCATCAGTTATCGCAGTGGTAGTTCACCCCTCCACTTT. It is translated as CAISYRSGSSPLHF.

This clone was recorded many times. The genes are TRBV4-1 and TRBJ2-7; the D gene is possibly TRBD2 (6 bases). Between the trimmed V and J ends, which lost 1 base and 3 bases, there was a span of 10 bases. The CDR3 is 14 amino acids. From germline, CDR1 is MGHRA and CDR2 YSYEKL. For the CDR3, the DNA is TGCGCCAGCAGCCAAGTGGAAGCGGGCTACGAGCAGTACTTC. It is translated as CASSQVEAGYEQYF.

In this sample, this clone turned up many times. The chain joins TRBV20-1 to TRBJ2-7; 7 nucleotides match TRBD2. Unmatched junction bases numbered 13, after V lost 1 base and J lost 7 bases. CDR3 length: 15 amino acids. Germline V gene lookup returns CDR1 DFQATT and CDR2 SNEGSKA (reference sequence). DNA of the CDR3: TGCAGTGCTAGAGTAAGCGGGGCGATATTTTCGGAGCAGTACTTC. Its translation is CSARVSGAIFSEQYF.

This clone is classed as medium-sized. The chain links TRBV6-2 or TRBV6-3 to TRBJ2-7, with D unclear. Germline V gives CDR1 MNHEY, CDR2 SVGEGT. The CDR3 loop spans 18 amino acids. The germline V and J ends were trimmed by 0 bases and 4 bases, with 22 bases remaining between them. The CDR3 region has the DNA TGTGCCAGCAGTTACTCGATAGGCGTGATGTCAGGCCATTACGAGCAGTACTTC. Encoded protein: CASSYSIGVMSGHYEQYF.

Ten or more counts support this clone. This chain connects TRBV6-5 to TRBJ1-2; perhaps TRBD1 as D (5 bases). The CDR3 extends over 12 amino acids. Germline V gene lookup returns CDR1 MNHEY and CDR2 SVGAGI. The ends were cut back, 4 bases at V and 8 bases at J, with 11 bases in the middle. CDR3 in amino acids: CASSFSGYGYTF. CDR3 sequence (DNA): TGTGCCAGCAGTTTCTCAGGGTACGGCTACACCTTC.

This clone was counted at least ten times. V is TRBV7-2 and J is TRBJ2-7; TRBD2 matches 11 bases. Germline trimming cut 5 bases from V and 2 bases from J; bases unmatched to any gene: 5. CDR3 length: 15 residues. Per the germline V gene, CDR1 is SGHTA and CDR2 is FQGNSA. CDR3 amino acids: CASSQLAGAAYEQYF. CDR3 nucleotide sequence: TGTGCCAGCAGCCAACTAGCGGGGGCCGCCTACGAGCAGTACTTC.

This clone was seen at least ten times. The chain links TRBV12-3 or TRBV12-4 to TRBJ2-7; tentatively, D is TRBD2 (5 bases). This CDR3 has 15 residues. Trimming removed 6 bases from V and 4 bases from J, with 19 bases in between. Here the CDR3 reads CASSSGSGGAYEQYF. In nucleotides, the CDR3 is TGTGCCAGCAGCTCCGGAAGTGGAGGCGCATACGAGCAGTACTTC.

V and J are TRBV5-1 and TRBJ1-1, with D unresolved. Germline-derived CDR1 and CDR2 are SGHRS and YFSETQ. The CDR3 length is 13 residues. The V end lost 4 bases, the J end lost 5 bases, and 12 bases lay between the germline ends. The CDR3 sequence is CASSRRTETEAFF. Written as DNA, the CDR3 is TGCGCCAGCAGCAGACGGACGGAGACTGAAGCTTTCTTT.